One TCR beta chain is described in this entry. These data belong to a study of blood T cells in healthy people across ages. Next came a second PCR, run for about 7 to 12 cycles, which used a sample-barcoded 5' primer along with a J-beta primer mix. TCRdb reprocessed the 5' RACE reads with MiXCR, giving one entry per CDR3 protein. The sample includes approximately 800,000 distinct CDR3 sequences, roughly 46% of them seen just once. The CDR3 is 14 amino acids. Germline CDR1 is SGHRS and CDR2 is YFSETQ. With V trimmed by 2 bases and J by 6 bases, 6 bases remained unmatched. The sequenced material came from blood. This receptor was identified in an elderly man in good health. J is TRBJ2-3 and V is TRBV5-1; 7 nucleotides agree with TRBD2. The CDR3 DNA reads TGCGCCAGCAGCTTCGGACTAGGGGAGGATACGCAGTATTTT. The encoded protein is CASSFGLGEDTQYF.